Following are 25 T cell receptor beta chains from one sample sequenced in a study of post-analysis software for immune sequencing data. Points from the study as a whole: Elevated frequency relative to controls characterized roughly 5 TRBV segments in patients, TRBV5-6, TRBV5-1 and TRBV20-1 among them.

No antigens are known for them. Incorporated into the TCR beta cDNA libraries were unique molecular identifiers, which served to reduce PCR and sequencing biases. TCRdb re-called the PCR reads through MiXCR, storing one row per CDR3 protein. Among 820,000 or so distinct CDR3 sequences, under 70% were seen once, and the ten largest hold 4.6%. Specimen: blood. All receptors derive from a girl aged 5 to 17 with multiple sclerosis.

This clonotype was seen a handful of times. The chain is built from TRBV29-1 and TRBJ2-1, with 8 bases fitting TRBD2. The V and J ends lost 6 bases and 9 bases, in that order; junction bases with no gene match: 16. The V gene's germline CDR1 is SQVTM and CDR2 ANQGSEA. This CDR3 has 15 residues. This chain's CDR3 is CSVTGTSLGRGEQFF. The CDR3 DNA reads as TGCAGCGTGACCGGGACTAGTCTCGGTAGGGGTGAGCAGTTCTTC.

The rearrangement uses TRBV12-3 or TRBV12-4 and TRBJ1-2; maybe TRBD1 (5 bases). There are 15 residues in the CDR3. Trimming removed 1 base from V and 4 bases from J, with 13 bases in between. The CDR3 DNA is TGTGCCAGCAGTTTAGAAGGCAGGGAACCCTATGGCTACACCTTC. Protein product: CASSLEGREPYGYTF.

The J gene is TRBJ1-2, the V gene TRBV6-6; 7 nucleotides align to TRBD1. This CDR3 region has 14 residues. V trimming: 2 bases; J trimming: 4 bases; junction bases outside the gene matches: 4. CDR1 MNHNY and CDR2 SVGAGI come from the germline V gene (reference sequence). This chain's CDR3 is CASSYVDRSYGYTF. DNA for the CDR3: TGTGCCAGCAGTTACGTGGACAGGTCCTATGGCTACACCTTC.

J is TRBJ2-7 and V is TRBV9, with TRBD1 matching 10 bases. V trimming: 4 bases; J trimming: 4 bases; junction bases outside the gene matches: 8. The CDR3 contains 15 residues. In germline, CDR1 is SGDLS, CDR2 YYNGEE. CDR3 loop: CASSPGTGDQYEQYF. In DNA, the CDR3 is TGTGCCAGCAGCCCTGGGACAGGGGATCAATACGAGCAGTACTTC.

The chain combines TRBV29-1 with TRBJ2-3, with 9 bases that match TRBD2. This CDR3 is built from 15 residues. CDR1 is SQVTM, CDR2 ANQGSEA, per germline. Trimming at V came to 1 base and at J to 0 bases, leaving 2 bases not matched to a gene. The CDR3 coding sequence is TGCAGCGTTGAAGTAACTAGCGGGAGCACAGATACGCAGTATTTT. It translates to CSVEVTSGSTDTQYF.

The chain is built from TRBV21-1 and TRBJ2-1; TRBD2, the table's D call, lacks a check against the DNA. TRBV21-1 is flagged as a pseudogene. The CDR3 length is 15 residues. CDR3 region: CASSKATSATMSSSF. As DNA, the CDR3 is TGTGCCAGCAGCAAAGCAACTAGCGCTACAATGAGCAGTTCTTTC.

The rearrangement uses TRBV3-1 and TRBJ2-4; a possible D gene is TRBD1 (5 bases). The germline V and J ends were trimmed by 1 base and 1 base, with 11 bases remaining between them. Germline CDR1 and CDR2: LGHDT and YNNKEL (reference sequence). The CDR3 sequence is 16 residues long. The DNA of the CDR3 is TGTGCCAGCAGCCAAGGAGTATCAGGGGCCAAAAACATTCAGTACTTC. Translating it yields CASSQGVSGAKNIQYF.

This chain uses TRBV5-1 with TRBJ2-5, with D tentatively TRBD1 or TRBD2 (5 bases each). Between the trimmed V and J ends, which lost 0 bases and 5 bases, there was a span of 14 bases. Germline lookup yields CDR1 SGHRS and CDR2 YFSETQ. The length of the CDR3 is 15 residues. CDR3 residues: CASSLGGPPGETQYF. CDR3 bases: TGCGCCAGCAGCTTGGGGGGCCCACCGGGGGAGACCCAGTACTTC.

This CDR3 is CASSFAGAIPFHEQYF. DNA of the CDR3: TGTGCCAGCAGCTTCGCGGGCGCCATCCCCTTCCACGAGCAGTACTTC. J is TRBJ2-7 and V is TRBV5-6; possible D gene TRBD2, 5 bases. Germline values: CDR1 SGHDT, CDR2 YYEEEE. The CDR3 runs 16 residues. Deletions cut 2 bases from V and 5 bases from J, with 20 bases between.

This clonotype was seen only a few times. The chain carries TRBV5-1 and TRBJ1-5; D ambiguous. The CDR3 totals 13 residues. V gave up 4 bases and J gave up 8 bases, with 13 bases separating them. Germline V gene data show CDR1 as SGHRS and CDR2 as YFSETQ. The CDR3 sequence: CASSRSGIEPQHF. Here the CDR3 DNA reads TGCGCCAGCAGCCGATCGGGTATCGAGCCCCAGCATTTT.

The V gene is TRBV20-1, the J gene TRBJ2-3, with 8 bases matching TRBD2. The germline V gene has CDR1 DFQATT and CDR2 SNEGSKA (reference sequence). The CDR3 consists of 15 residues. V dropped 2 bases and J dropped 4; count of bases not matched to a gene: 8. The CDR3 DNA sequence: TGCAGTGCTAGACGTCCGGGGCGGGAGGCAGATACGCAGTATTTT. Amino acids: CSARRPGREADTQYF.

The chain is built from TRBV29-1 and TRBJ2-5; 8 bases fit TRBD1. The ends lost 7 bases at V and 4 bases at J; junction bases unmatched: 5. Germline CDR1 and CDR2: SQVTM and ANQGSEA. The CDR3 totals 12 residues. The CDR3 bases are TGCAGCGAAGCCGGGACAGGAGAGACCCAGTACTTC. It translates to CSEAGTGETQYF.

This clonotype was picked up a small number of times. The chain combines TRBV6-5 with TRBJ1-2; no reliable D call. The germline CDR1 and CDR2 sequences are MNHEY and SVGAGI. This CDR3 has 13 residues. V lost 2 bases and J 3 bases, leaving 7 bases between the germline ends. CDR3 region: CASSYATDYGYTF. Written as DNA, the CDR3 is TGTGCCAGCAGTTACGCCACCGACTATGGCTACACCTTC.

The chain is built from TRBV18 and TRBJ1-4, with D possibly being TRBD1 (6 bases). Trimming removed 1 base from V and 4 bases from J, with 10 bases in between. The germline V gene encodes CDR1 KGHSH and CDR2 LQKENI. The CDR3 totals 15 residues. This CDR3 is CASSPRQAFNEKLFF. In DNA form, the CDR3 reads TGTGCCAGCTCACCACGACAGGCCTTTAATGAAAAACTGTTTTTT.

In this sample, this clonotype turned up a few times. The V gene is TRBV10-3, the J gene TRBJ2-1; tentatively, D is TRBD2 (6 bases). Germline values: CDR1 ENHRY, CDR2 SYGVKD. This CDR3 has 15 residues. V gave up 1 base and J gave up 8 bases, with 15 bases separating them. CDR3 residues: CAISEWEVRDHEQFF. CDR3 DNA: TGTGCCATCAGTGAGTGGGAGGTCAGGGACCATGAGCAGTTCTTC.

The rearrangement uses TRBV6-1 and TRBJ1-1, with a weak D call TRBD1 (5 bases). Germline CDR1 MNHNS, CDR2 SASEGT. Between the trimmed V and J ends, which lost 4 bases and 6 bases, there was a span of 15 bases. This CDR3 is built from 14 residues. CDR3 amino acids: CASSVKGAVSEAFF. The DNA of the CDR3 is TGTGCCAGCAGTGTGAAAGGGGCTGTGTCTGAAGCTTTCTTT.

The chain employs TRBV20-1 and TRBJ2-3, with TRBD2 as a possible D gene (6 bases). The CDR3 length is 15 residues. Germline loops: CDR1 DFQATT, CDR2 SNEGSKA (reference sequence). Trimming removed 2 bases at V and 4 bases at J, with 16 bases between. The CDR3 coding sequence is TGCAGTGCTAGAAGGGAGCGGGCGGTCTCAGATACGCAGTATTTT. It specifies CSARRERAVSDTQYF.

The chain joins TRBV6-4 to TRBJ2-4; D gene unclear. This CDR3 contains 12 residues. CDR1 and CDR2 (germline): MRHNA, SNTAGT. V shed 0 bases and J shed 5 bases, with 2 bases lying between them. The CDR3 loop reads CASSDSQNIQYF. CDR3 nucleotides: TGTGCCAGCAGTGACTCACAAAACATTCAGTACTTC.

The chain uses TRBV5-1 and TRBJ2-5; D unclear. The CDR3 spans 13 residues. CDR1 and CDR2 from the germline V gene are SGHRS and YFSETQ. Trimming stripped 6 bases from V and 1 base from J, with 10 bases between. The CDR3 bases are TGCGCCAGCAAGGAAGTCCTCCAAGAGACCCAGTACTTC. The encoded protein is CASKEVLQETQYF.

This clonotype was detected only a few times. The rearrangement uses TRBV20-1 and TRBJ2-3, with D unclear. Germline-derived CDR1 and CDR2 are DFQATT and SNEGSKA (reference sequence). The ends were cut back, 0 bases at V and 0 bases at J, with 10 bases in the middle. The CDR3 runs to 15 residues. The CDR3 spells CSARDPAASTDTQYF. The CDR3 DNA follows: TGCAGTGCTAGAGATCCGGCAGCTAGCACAGATACGCAGTATTTT.

The rearrangement joins TRBV20-1 to TRBJ2-5; D tentatively reads TRBD1 or TRBD2 (7 bases each). This CDR3 contains 15 residues. Trimming took 5 bases from V and 11 from J, leaving 27 bases between them. Germline V lookup: CDR1 DFQATT, CDR2 SNEGSKA (reference sequence). This CDR3 reads CSAPQREGAGGEQYF. In DNA, the CDR3 is TGCAGTGCTCCACAAAGGGAGGGGGCCGGGGGTGAGCAGTACTTC.

V usage is TRBV27 and J usage is TRBJ2-3, with TRBD2 as a possible D gene (7 bases). Trimming took 2 bases from V and 0 from J, leaving 15 bases between them. CDR1 MNHEY and CDR2 SMNVEV come from the germline V gene (reference sequence). The CDR3 length is 17 residues. CDR3 protein: CASSLTGRGTSTDTQYF. The CDR3 DNA reads TGTGCCAGCAGTTTAACAGGGAGGGGTACGAGCACAGATACGCAGTATTTT.

On this clonotype itself: The junction shows a germline mismatch at one end, possibly a read error. The rearrangement uses TRBV11-2 and TRBJ2-7; TRBD1 is a possible D gene (5 bases). Germline CDR1 reads SGHAT; CDR2 reads FQNNGV. The CDR3 has 15 residues. The DNA for the CDR3 is TGTGCCAGCAGCCCAGGGCACGGTGTATACTACGGGCAGTACTTC. Its translation: CASSPGHGVYYGQYF.

V is TRBV5-1 and J is TRBJ2-7, with a possible D match to TRBD1 (5 bases). The CDR3 consists of 13 residues. Germline V gene sequence: CDR1 SGHRS, CDR2 YFSETQ. Deletions cut 3 bases from V and 6 bases from J, with 13 bases between. Here the CDR3 reads CASSYGHESEQYF. The CDR3 DNA follows: TGCGCCAGCAGCTACGGACACGAGTCCGAGCAGTACTTC.

This rearrangement joins TRBV5-1 to TRBJ2-1; D gene unclear. CDR3 size: 16 residues. V was pared by 4 bases and J by 7 bases, with 21 bases between. Germline CDR1 SGHRS, CDR2 YFSETQ. The CDR3 loop is CASSRISSPSWNEQFF. CDR3 coding DNA: TGCGCCAGCAGCCGCATTAGCTCTCCCTCGTGGAATGAGCAGTTCTTC.